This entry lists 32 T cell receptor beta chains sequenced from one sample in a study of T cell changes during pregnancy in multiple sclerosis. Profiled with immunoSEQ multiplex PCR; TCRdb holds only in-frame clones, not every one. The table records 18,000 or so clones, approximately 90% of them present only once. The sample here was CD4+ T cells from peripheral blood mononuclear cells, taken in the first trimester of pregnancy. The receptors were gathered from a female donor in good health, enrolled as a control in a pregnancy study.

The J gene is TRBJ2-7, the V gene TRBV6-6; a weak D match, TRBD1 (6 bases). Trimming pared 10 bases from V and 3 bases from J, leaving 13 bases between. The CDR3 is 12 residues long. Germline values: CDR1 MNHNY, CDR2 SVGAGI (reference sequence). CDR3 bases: TGTGCCACCAGGGGCCCCCTCTACGAGCAGTACTTC. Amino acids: CATRGPLYEQYF.

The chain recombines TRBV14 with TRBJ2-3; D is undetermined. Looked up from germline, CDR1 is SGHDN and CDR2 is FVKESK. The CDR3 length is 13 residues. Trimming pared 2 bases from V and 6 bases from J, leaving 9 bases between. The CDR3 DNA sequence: TGTGCCAGCAGCCAATTGGCCGTGGATACGCAGTATTTT. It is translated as CASSQLAVDTQYF. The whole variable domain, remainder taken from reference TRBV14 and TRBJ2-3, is EAGVTQFPSHSVIEKGQTVTLRCDPISGHDNLYWYRRVMGKEIKFLLHFVKESKQDESGMPNNRFLAERTGGTYSTLKVQPAELEDSGVYFCASSQLAVDTQYFGPGTRLTVL.

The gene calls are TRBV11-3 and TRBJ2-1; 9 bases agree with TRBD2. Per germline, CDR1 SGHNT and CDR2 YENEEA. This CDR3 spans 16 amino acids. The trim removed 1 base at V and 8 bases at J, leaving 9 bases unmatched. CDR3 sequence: CASSLGIAGETDEQFF. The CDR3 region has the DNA TGTGCCAGCAGCTTAGGAATAGCGGGAGAGACGGATGAGCAGTTCTTC.

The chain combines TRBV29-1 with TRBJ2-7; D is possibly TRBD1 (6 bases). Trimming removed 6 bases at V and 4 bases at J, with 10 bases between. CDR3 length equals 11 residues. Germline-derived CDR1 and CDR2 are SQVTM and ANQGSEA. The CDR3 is CSVRGNYEQYF. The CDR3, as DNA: TGCAGCGTCAGGGGTAATTACGAGCAGTACTTC.

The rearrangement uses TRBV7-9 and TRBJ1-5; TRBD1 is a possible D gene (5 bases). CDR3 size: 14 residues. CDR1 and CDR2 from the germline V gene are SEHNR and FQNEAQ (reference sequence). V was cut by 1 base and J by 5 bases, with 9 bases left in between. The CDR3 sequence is CASSLEGYDQPQHF. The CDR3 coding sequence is TGTGCCAGCAGCTTAGAGGGGTACGATCAGCCCCAGCATTTT.

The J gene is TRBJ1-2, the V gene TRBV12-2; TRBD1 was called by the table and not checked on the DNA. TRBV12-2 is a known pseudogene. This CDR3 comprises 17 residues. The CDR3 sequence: CASRLVGPGQDFYGYTF. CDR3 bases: TGTGCAAGTCGCTTAGTAGGCCCGGGACAAGACTTCTATGGCTACACCTTC.

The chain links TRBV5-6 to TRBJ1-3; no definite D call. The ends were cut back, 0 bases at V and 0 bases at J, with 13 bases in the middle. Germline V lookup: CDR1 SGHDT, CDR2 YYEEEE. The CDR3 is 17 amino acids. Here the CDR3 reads CASSLGSGLGSGNTIYF. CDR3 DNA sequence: TGTGCCAGCAGCTTGGGGTCAGGCCTTGGCTCTGGAAACACCATATATTTT.

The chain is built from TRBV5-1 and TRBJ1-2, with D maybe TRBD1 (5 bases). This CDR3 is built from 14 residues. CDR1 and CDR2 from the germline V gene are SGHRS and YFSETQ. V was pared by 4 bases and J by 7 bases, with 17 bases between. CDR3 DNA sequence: TGCGCCAGCAGCCAGACAGTGGAACTATCTGGCTACACCTTC. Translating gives CASSQTVELSGYTF.

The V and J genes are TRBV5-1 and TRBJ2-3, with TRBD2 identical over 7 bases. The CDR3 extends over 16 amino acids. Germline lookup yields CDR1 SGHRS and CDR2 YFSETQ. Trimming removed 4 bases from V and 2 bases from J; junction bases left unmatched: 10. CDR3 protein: CASSLRLALNTDTQYF. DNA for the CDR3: TGCGCCAGCAGCCTAAGACTAGCCCTTAACACAGATACGCAGTATTTT. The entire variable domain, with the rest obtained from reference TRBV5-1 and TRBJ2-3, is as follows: KAGVTQTPRYLIKTRGQQVTLSCSPISGHRSVSWYQQTPGQGLQFLFEYFSETQRNKGNFPGRFSGRQFSNSRSEMNVSTLELGDSALYLCASSLRLALNTDTQYFGPGTRLTVL.

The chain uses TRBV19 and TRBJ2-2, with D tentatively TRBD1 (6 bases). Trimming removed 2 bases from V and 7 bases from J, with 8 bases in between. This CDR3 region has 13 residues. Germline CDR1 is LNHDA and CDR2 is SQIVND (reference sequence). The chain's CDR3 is CASSILGGGELFF. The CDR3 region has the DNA TGTGCCAGTAGTATATTAGGGGGCGGGGAGCTGTTTTTT.

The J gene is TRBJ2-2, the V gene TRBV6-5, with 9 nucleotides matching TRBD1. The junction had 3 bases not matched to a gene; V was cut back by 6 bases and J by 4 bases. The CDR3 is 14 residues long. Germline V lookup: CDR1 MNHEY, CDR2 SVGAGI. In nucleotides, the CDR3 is TGTGCCAGCAGGACGACAGGGGGCACCGGGGAGCTGTTTTTT. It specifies CASRTTGGTGELFF.

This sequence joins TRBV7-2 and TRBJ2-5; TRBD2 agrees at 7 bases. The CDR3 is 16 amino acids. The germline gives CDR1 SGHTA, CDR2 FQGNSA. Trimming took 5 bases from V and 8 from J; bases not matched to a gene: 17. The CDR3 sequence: CASSPGGASVRGTQYF. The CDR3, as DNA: TGTGCCAGCAGCCCGGGGGGAGCTTCGGTACGCGGTACCCAGTACTTC. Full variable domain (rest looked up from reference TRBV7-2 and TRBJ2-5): GAGVSQSPSNKVTEKGKDVELRCDPISGHTALYWYRQSLGQGLEFLIYFQGNSAPDKSGLPSDRFSAERTGGSVSTLTIQRTQQEDSAVYLCASSPGGASVRGTQYFGPGTRLLVL.

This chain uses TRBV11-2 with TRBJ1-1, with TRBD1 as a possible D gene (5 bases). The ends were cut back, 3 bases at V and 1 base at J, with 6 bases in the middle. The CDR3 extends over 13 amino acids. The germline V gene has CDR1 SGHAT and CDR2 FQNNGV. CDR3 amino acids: CASSFGQNTEAFF. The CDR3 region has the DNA TGTGCCAGCAGCTTTGGACAGAACACTGAAGCTTTCTTT. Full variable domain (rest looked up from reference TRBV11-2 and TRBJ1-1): EAGVAQSPRYKIIEKRQSVAFWCNPISGHATLYWYQQILGQGPKLLIQFQNNGVVDDSQLPKDRFSAERLKGVDSTLKIQPAKLEDSAVYLCASSFGQNTEAFFGQGTRLTVV.

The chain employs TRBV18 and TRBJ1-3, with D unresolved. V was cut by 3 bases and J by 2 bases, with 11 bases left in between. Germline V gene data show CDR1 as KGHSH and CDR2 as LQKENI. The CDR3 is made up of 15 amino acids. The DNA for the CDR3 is TGTGCCAGCTCACCTTGGAGGACTCCTGGAAACACCATATATTTT. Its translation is CASSPWRTPGNTIYF.

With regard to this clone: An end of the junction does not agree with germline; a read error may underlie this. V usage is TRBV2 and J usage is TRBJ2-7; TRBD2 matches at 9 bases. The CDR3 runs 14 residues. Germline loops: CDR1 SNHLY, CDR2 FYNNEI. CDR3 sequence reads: CTSAGTSRSYEQYF. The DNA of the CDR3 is TGTACCAGCGCCGGGACTAGCAGGTCCTACGAGCAGTACTTC.

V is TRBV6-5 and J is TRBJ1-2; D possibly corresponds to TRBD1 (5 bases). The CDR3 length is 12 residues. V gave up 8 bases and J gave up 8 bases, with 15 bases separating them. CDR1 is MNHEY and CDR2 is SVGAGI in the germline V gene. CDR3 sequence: CASRRPGLGYTF. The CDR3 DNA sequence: TGTGCCAGCCGGAGACCGGGACTGGGCTACACCTTC.

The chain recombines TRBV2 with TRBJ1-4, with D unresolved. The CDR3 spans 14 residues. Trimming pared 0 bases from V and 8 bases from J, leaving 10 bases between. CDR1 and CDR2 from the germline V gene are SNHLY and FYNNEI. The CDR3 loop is CASSEAGGNEKLFF. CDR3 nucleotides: TGTGCCAGCAGTGAAGCCGGCGGGAACGAAAAACTGTTTTTT.

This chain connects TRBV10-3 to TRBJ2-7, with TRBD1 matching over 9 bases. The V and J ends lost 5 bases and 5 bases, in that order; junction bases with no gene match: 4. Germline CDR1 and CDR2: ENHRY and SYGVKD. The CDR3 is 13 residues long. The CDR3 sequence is CAISWTGEDEQYF. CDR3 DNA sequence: TGTGCCATCAGTTGGACAGGGGAGGACGAGCAGTACTTC.

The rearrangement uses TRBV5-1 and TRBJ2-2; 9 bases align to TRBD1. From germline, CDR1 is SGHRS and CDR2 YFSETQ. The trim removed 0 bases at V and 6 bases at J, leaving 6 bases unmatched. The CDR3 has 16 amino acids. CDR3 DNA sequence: TGCGCCAGCAGCTTGGATGGACAGGGGACCCCCGGGGAGCTGTTTTTT. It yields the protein CASSLDGQGTPGELFF.

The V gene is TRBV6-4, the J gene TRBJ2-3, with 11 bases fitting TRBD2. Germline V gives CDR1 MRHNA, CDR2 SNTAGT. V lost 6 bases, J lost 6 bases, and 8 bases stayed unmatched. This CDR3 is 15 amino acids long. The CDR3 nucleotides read TGTGCCAGCAGCCGTAGCGGGGGGGATGCGGATACGCAGTATTTT. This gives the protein CASSRSGGDADTQYF.

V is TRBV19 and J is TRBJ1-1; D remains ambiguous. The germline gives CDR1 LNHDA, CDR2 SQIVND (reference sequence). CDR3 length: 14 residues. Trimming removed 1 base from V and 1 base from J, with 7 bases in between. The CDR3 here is CASSIGLENTEAFF. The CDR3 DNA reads TGTGCCAGTAGTATAGGACTGGAGAACACTGAAGCTTTCTTT.

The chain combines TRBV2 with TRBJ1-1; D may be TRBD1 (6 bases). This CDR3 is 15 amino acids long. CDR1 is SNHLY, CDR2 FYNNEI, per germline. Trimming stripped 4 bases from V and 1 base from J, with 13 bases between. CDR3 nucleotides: TGTGCCAGCAGTGGGAATACAGGGAAGAACACTGAAGCTTTCTTT. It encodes CASSGNTGKNTEAFF.

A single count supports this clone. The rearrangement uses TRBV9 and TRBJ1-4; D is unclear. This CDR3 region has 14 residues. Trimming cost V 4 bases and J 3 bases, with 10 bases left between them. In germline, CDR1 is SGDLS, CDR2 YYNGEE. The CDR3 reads CASSKRIANEKLFF. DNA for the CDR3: TGTGCCAGCAGCAAACGAATAGCTAATGAAAAACTGTTTTTT.

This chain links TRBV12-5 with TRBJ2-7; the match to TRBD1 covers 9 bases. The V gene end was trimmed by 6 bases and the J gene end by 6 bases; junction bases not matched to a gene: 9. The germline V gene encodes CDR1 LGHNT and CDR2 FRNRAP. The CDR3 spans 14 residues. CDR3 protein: CASGSGQGVREQYF. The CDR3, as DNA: TGTGCTAGTGGGTCGGGACAGGGCGTACGCGAGCAGTACTTC.

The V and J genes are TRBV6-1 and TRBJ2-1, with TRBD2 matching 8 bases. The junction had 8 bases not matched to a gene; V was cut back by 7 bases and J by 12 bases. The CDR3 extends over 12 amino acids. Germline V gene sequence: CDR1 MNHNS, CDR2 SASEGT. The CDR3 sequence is CASTAGGGGQFF. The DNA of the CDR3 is TGTGCCAGCACTGCGGGAGGAGGGGGGCAGTTCTTC.

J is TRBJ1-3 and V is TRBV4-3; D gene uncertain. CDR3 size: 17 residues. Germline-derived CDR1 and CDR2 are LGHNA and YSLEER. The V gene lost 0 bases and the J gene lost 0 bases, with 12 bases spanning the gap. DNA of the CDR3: TGCGCCAGCAGCCAAGATCATATCGCGTACTCTGGAAACACCATATATTTT. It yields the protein CASSQDHIAYSGNTIYF.

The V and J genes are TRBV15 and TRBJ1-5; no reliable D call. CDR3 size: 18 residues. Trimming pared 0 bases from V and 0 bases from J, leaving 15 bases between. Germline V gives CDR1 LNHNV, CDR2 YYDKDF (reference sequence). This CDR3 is CATSRDIKLTDSNQPQHF. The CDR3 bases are TGTGCCACCAGCAGAGATATAAAGTTAACAGATAGCAATCAGCCCCAGCATTTT.

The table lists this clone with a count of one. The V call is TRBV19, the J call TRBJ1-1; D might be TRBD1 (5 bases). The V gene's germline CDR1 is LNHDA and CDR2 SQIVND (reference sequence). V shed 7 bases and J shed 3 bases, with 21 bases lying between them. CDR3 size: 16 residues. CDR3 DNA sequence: TGTGCCAGTAAAGTACGTGGGGCAGGAAGGGACACTGAAGCTTTCTTT. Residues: CASKVRGAGRDTEAFF.

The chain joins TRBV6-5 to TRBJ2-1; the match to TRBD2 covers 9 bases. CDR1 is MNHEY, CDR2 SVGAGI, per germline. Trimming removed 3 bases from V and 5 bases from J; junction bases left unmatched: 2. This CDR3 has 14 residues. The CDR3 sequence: CASSYGGGDNEQFF. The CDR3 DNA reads TGTGCCAGCAGTTATGGCGGGGGGGACAATGAGCAGTTCTTC.

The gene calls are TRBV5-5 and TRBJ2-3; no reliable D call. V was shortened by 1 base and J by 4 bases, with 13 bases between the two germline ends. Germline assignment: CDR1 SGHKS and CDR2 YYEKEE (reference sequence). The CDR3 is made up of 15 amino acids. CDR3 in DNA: TGTGCCAGCAGCTTGCAGATTAGCCGTTCAGATACGCAGTATTTT. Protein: CASSLQISRSDTQYF.

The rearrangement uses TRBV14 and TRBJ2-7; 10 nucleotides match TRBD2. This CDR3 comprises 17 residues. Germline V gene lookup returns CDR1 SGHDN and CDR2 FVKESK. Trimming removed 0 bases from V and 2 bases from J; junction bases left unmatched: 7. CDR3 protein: CASSQDLSGGGTYEQYF. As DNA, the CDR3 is TGTGCCAGCAGCCAAGATCTCAGCGGGGGGGGTACCTACGAGCAGTACTTC.

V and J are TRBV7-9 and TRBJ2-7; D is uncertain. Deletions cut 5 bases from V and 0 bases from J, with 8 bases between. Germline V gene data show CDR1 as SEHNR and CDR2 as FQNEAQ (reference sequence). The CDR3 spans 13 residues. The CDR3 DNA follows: TGTGCCAGCAGCGACTCCAGCTCCTACGAGCAGTACTTC. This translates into CASSDSSSYEQYF.